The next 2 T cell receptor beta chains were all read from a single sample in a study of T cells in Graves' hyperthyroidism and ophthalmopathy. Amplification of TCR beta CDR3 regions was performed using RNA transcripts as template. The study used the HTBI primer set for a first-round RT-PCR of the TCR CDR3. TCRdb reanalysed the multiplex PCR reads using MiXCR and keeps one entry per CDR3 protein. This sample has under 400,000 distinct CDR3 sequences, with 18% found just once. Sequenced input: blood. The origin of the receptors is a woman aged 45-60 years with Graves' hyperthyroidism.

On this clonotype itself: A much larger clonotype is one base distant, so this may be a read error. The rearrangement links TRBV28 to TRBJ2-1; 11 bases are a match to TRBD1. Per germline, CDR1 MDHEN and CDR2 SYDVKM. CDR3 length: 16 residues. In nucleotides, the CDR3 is TGTGCCAGCAGTCCATCCCGGACAGGGGGCTACAATGAGCAGCTCTTC. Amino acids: CASSPSRTGGYNEQLF. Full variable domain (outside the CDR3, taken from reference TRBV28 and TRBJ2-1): DVKVTQSSRYLVKRTGEKVFLECVQDMDHENMFWYRQDPGLGLRLIYFSYDVKMKEKGDIPEGYSVSREKKERFSLILESASTNQTSMYLCASSPSRTGGYNEQLFGPGTRLTVL.

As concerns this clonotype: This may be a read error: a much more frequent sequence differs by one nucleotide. CDR3 DNA sequence: TGTGCCAGCAGCTTACGTGGGGCCCCCTACAATGAGCAGTTCTTC. Residues: CASSLRGAPYNEQFF. This chain uses TRBV11-3 with TRBJ2-1; tentative D call: TRBD1 (5 bases). The V and J ends lost 2 bases and 2 bases respectively, with 10 bases between them. The CDR3 consists of 15 residues. From germline, CDR1 is SGHNT and CDR2 YENEEA.